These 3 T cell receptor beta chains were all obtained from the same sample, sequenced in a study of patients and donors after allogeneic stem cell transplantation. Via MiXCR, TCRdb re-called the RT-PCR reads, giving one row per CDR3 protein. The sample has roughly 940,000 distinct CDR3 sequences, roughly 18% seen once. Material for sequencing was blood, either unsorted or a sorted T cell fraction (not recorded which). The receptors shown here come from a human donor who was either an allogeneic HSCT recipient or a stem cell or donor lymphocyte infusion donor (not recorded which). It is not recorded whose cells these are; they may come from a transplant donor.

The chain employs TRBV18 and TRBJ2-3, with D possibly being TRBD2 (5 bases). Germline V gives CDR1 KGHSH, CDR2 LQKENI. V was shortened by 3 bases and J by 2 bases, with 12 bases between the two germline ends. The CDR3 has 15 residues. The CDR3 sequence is CASSPDGSTTDTQYF. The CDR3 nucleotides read TGTGCCAGCTCACCGGATGGGAGTACCACAGATACGCAGTATTTT.

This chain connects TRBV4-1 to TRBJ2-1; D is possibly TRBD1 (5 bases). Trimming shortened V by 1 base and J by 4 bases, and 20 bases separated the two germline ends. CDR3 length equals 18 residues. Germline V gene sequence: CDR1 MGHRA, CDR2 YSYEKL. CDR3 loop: CASSQAPFGATIYNEQFF. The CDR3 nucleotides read TGCGCCAGCAGCCAAGCACCTTTTGGGGCTACCATTTACAATGAGCAGTTCTTC.

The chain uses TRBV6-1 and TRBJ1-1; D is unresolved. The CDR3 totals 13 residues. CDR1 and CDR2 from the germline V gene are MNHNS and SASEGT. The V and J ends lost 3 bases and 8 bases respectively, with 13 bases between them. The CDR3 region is CASSETTRGEAFF. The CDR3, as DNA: TGTGCCAGCAGTGAGACGACCCGAGGGGAAGCTTTCTTT.